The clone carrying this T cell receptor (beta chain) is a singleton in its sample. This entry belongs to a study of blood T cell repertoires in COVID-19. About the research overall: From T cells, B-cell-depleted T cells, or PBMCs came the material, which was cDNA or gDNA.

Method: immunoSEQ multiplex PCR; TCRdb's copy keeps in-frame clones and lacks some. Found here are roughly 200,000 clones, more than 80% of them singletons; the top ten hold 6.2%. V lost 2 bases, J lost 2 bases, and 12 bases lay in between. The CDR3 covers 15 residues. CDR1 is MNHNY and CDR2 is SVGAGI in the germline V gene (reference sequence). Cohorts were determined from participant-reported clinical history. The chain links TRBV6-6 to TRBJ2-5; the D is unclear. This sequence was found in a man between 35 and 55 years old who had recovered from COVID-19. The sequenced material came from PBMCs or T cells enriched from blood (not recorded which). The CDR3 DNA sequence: TGTGCCAGCAGTTACGGCGTACAGACACAAGAGACCCAGTACTTC. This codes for CASSYGVQTQETQYF.